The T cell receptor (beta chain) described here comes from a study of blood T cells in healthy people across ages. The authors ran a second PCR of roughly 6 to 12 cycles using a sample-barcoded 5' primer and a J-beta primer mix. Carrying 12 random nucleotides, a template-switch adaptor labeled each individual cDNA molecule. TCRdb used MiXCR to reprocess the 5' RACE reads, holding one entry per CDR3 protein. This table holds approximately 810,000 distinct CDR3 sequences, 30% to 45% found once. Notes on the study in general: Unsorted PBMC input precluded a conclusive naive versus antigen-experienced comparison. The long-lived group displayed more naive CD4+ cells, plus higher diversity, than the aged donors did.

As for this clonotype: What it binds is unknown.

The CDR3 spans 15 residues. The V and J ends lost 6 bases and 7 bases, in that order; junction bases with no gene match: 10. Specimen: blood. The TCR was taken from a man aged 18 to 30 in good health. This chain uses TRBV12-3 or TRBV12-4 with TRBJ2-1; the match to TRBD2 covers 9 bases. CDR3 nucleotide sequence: TGTGCCAGCAGCCAAACGCGGGGGGGCAGGAATGAGCAGTTCTTC. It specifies CASSQTRGGRNEQFF.